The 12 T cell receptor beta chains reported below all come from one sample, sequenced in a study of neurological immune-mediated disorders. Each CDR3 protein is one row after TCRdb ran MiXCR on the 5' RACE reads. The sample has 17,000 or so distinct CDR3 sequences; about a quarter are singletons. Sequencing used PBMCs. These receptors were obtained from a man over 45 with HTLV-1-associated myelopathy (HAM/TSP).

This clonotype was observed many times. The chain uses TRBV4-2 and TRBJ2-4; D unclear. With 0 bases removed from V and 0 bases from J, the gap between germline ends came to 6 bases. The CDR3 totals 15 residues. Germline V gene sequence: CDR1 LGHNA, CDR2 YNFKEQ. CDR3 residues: CASSQDLPAKNIQYF. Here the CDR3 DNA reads TGTGCCAGCAGCCAAGATCTACCAGCCAAAAACATTCAGTACTTC.

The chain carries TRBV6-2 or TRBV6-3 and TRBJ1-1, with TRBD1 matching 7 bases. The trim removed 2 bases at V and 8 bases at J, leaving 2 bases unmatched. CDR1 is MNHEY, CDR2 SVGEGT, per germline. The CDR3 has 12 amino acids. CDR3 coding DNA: TGTGCCAGCAGTTACCTGGACAGGGAAGCTTTCTTT. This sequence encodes CASSYLDREAFF.

CDR3 region: CSATNAGTGSTEAFF. The DNA of the CDR3 is TGCAGTGCTACCAATGCAGGGACGGGGAGTACTGAAGCTTTCTTT. The V gene is TRBV20-1, the J gene TRBJ1-1; perhaps TRBD1 as D (5 bases). The CDR3 runs to 15 residues. The germline gives CDR1 DFQATT, CDR2 SNEGSKA (reference sequence). V gave up 4 bases and J gave up 5 bases, with 20 bases separating them.

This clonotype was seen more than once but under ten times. CDR3 region: CASSQARGSYNEQFF. The CDR3 DNA follows: TGTGCCAGCAGCCAAGCTAGGGGGTCCTACAATGAGCAGTTCTTC. This rearrangement joins TRBV4-2 to TRBJ2-1; D is perhaps TRBD1 (6 bases). This CDR3 is built from 15 residues. V lost 1 base, J lost 1 base, and 8 bases lay in between. Looked up from germline, CDR1 is LGHNA and CDR2 is YNFKEQ.

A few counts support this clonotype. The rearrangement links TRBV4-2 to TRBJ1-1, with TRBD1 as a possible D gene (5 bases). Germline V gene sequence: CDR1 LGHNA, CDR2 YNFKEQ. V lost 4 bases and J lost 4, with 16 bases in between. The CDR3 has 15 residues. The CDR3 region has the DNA TGTGCCAGCAGCCTCCTTGGGGGAGGGTTCACTGAAGCTTTCTTT. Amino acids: CASSLLGGGFTEAFF.

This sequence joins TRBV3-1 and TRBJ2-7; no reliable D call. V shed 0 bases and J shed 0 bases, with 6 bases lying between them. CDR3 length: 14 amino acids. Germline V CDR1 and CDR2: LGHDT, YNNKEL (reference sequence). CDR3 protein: CASSQDMFSYEQYF. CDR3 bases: TGTGCCAGCAGCCAAGATATGTTCTCCTACGAGCAGTACTTC.

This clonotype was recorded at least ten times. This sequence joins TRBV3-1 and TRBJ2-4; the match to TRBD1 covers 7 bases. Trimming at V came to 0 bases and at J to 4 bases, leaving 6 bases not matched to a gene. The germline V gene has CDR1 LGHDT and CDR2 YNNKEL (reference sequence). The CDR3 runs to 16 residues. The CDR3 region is CASSQEGQEKKNIQYF. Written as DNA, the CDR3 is TGTGCCAGCAGCCAAGAAGGACAGGAAAAAAAAAACATTCAGTACTTC.

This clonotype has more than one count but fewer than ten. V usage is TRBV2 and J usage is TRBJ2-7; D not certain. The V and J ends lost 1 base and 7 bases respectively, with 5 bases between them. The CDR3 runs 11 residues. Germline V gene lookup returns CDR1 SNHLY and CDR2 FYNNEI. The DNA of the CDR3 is TGTGCCAGCAGTGAAGTAAAGGAGCAGTACTTC. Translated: CASSEVKEQYF.

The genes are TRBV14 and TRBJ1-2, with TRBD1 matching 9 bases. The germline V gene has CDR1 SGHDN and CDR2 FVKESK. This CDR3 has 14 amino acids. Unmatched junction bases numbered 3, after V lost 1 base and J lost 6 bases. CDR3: CASSQVTGGDGYTF. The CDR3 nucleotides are TGTGCCAGCAGCCAAGTAACAGGGGGCGATGGCTACACCTTC.

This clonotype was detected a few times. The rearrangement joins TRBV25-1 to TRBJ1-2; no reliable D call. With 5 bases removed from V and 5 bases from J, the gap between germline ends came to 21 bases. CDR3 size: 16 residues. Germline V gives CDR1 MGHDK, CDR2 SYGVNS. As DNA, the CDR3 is TGTGCCAGCAGTCCCCTAGGTGGGCCCCGGAATTATGGCTACACCTTC. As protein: CASSPLGGPRNYGYTF.

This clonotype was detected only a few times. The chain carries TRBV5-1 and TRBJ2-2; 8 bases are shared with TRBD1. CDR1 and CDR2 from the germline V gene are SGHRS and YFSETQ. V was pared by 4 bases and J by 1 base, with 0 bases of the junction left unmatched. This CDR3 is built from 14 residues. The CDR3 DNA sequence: TGCGCCAGCAGCGGGACAGGGAACACCGGGGAGCTGTTTTTT. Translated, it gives CASSGTGNTGELFF.

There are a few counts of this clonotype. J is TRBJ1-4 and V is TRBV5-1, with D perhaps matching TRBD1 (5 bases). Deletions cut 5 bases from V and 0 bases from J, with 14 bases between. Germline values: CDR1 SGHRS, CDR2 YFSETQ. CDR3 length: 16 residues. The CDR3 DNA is TGCGCCAGCAGTCTAAGGTGGGACCCAACTAATGAAAAACTGTTTTTT. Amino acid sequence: CASSLRWDPTNEKLFF.